This T cell receptor (beta chain) stems from a study of cytomegalovirus exposure and HLA in healthy donors. Study as a whole: The 120 million or so unique TCR beta sequences, from around 200 million T cells, were found by an earlier analysis.

Study-wide points: In vitro experiments confirmed that three CMV-associated chains were specific for CMV antigens. A later analysis reportedly found fewer N-insertions in an Asian-associated ancestry cluster than the approximately 670-donor mean.

As for this clone: Its antigen remains unidentified.

Amplification used 60 Vbeta primers and 13 Jbeta primers. Libraries were prepared by immunoSEQ multiplex PCR; TCRdb keeps only in-frame clonotypes and omits some of them. The sample holds fewer than 55,000 clones, 63% seen once. This CDR3 has 15 residues. With 5 bases clipped from V and 4 bases from J, the junction kept 7 bases outside the gene matches. The germline V gene has CDR1 SGHTA and CDR2 FQGNSA. The donors (healthy individuals) were bone marrow donors. Sequencing was carried out using PBMCs. The chain links TRBV7-2 to TRBJ1-5; 8 bases fit TRBD1. The origin of this receptor is a man aged 55 to 70 in good health and CMV-seropositive. CDR3 nucleotides: TGTGCCAGCAGCATCCGACAGGGGCCGAATCAGCCCCAGCATTTT. Translation: CASSIRQGPNQPQHF. The full variable domain, rest sourced from reference TRBV7-2 and TRBJ1-5, is GAGVSQSPSNKVTEKGKDVELRCDPISGHTALYWYRQSLGQGLEFLIYFQGNSAPDKSGLPSDRFSAERTGGSVSTLTIQRTQQEDSAVYLCASSIRQGPNQPQHFGDGTRLSIL.